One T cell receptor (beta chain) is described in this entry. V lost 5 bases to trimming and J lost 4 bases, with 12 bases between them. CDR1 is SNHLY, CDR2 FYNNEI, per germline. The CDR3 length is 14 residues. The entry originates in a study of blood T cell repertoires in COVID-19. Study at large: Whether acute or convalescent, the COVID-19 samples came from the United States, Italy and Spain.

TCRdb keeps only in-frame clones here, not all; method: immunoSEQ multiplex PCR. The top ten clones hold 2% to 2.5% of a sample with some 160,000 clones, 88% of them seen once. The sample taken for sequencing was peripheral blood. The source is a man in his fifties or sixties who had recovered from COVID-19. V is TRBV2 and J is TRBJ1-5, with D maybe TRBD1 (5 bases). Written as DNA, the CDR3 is TGTGCCAGCAGTTGGGACGGGAGGAATCAGCCCCAGCATTTT. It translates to CASSWDGRNQPQHF.